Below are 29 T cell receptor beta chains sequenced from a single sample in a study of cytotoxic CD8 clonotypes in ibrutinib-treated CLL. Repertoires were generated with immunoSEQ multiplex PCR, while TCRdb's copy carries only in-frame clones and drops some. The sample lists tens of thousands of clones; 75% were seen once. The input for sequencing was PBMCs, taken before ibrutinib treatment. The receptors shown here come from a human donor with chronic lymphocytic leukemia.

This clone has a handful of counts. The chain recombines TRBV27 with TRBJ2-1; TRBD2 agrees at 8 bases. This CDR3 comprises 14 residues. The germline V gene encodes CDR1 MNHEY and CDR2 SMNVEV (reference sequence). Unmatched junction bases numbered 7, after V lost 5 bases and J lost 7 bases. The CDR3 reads CASSLSGTRNEQFF. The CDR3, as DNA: TGTGCCAGCAGTCTCTCCGGGACTAGGAATGAGCAGTTCTTC.

CDR3 sequence: CASSSSVARNEQFF. For the CDR3, the DNA is TGTGCCAGCAGCTCGAGTGTGGCCCGGAATGAGCAGTTCTTC. V and J are TRBV11-1 and TRBJ2-1; D is unclear. CDR3 length: 14 residues. CDR1 is SGHAT and CDR2 is FQDESV in the germline V gene (reference sequence). V lost 4 bases and J 7 bases, leaving 14 bases between the germline ends.

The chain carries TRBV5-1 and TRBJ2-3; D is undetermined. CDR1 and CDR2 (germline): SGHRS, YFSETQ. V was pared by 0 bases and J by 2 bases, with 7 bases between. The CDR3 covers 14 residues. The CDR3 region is CASSLGRDTDTQYF. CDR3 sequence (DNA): TGCGCCAGCAGCTTGGGCAGAGACACAGATACGCAGTATTTT. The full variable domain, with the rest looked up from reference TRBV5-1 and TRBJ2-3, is KAGVTQTPRYLIKTRGQQVTLSCSPISGHRSVSWYQQTPGQGLQFLFEYFSETQRNKGNFPGRFSGRQFSNSRSEMNVSTLELGDSALYLCASSLGRDTDTQYFGPGTRLTVL.

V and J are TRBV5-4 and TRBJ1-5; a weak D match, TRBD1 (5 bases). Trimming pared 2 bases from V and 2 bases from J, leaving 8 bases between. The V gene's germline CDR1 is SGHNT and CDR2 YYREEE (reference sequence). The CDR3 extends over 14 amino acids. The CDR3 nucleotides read TGTGCCAGCAGCTTCGGGACGGGCAATCAGCCCCAGCATTTT. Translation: CASSFGTGNQPQHF.

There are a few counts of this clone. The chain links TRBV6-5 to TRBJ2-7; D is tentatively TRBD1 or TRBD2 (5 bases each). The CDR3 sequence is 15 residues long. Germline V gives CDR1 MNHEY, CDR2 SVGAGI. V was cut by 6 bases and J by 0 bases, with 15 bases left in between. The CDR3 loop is CASRAEDIGSYEQYF. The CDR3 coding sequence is TGTGCCAGCAGGGCGGAGGACATAGGCTCCTACGAGCAGTACTTC.

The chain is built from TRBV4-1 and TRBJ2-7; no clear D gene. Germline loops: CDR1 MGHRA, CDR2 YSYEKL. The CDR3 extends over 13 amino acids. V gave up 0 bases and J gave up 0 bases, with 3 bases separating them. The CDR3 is CASSQDISYEQYF. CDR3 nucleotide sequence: TGCGCCAGCAGCCAAGATATCTCCTACGAGCAGTACTTC.

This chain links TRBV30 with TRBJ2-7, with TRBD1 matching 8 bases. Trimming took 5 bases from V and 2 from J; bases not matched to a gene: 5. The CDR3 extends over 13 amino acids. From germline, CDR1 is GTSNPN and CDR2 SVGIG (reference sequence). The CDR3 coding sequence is TGTGCCTGGTTCGGGACAGGCCCCTACGAGCAGTACTTC. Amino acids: CAWFGTGPYEQYF.

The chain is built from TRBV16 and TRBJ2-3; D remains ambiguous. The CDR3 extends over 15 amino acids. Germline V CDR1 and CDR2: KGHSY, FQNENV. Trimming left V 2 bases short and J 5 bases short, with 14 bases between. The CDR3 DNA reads TGTGCCAGCAGCCAAGGTGGCGGTGGAAGAGATACGCAGTATTTT. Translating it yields CASSQGGGGRDTQYF.

CDR3 protein: CASSFPRTNEKLFF. The CDR3, as DNA: TGTGCCAGCAGTTTCCCCAGAACTAATGAAAAACTGTTTTTT. The V call is TRBV28, the J call TRBJ1-4; no clear D gene. The germline gives CDR1 MDHEN, CDR2 SYDVKM. V was shortened by 3 bases and J by 1 base, with 6 bases between the two germline ends. CDR3 length: 14 residues.

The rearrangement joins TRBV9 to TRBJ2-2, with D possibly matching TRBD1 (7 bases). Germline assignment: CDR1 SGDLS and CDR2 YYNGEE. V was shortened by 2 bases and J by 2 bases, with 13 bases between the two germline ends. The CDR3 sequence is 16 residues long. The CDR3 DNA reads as TGTGCCAGCAGCGTCAGGGGGACTTCAAACACCGGGGAGCTGTTTTTT. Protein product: CASSVRGTSNTGELFF.

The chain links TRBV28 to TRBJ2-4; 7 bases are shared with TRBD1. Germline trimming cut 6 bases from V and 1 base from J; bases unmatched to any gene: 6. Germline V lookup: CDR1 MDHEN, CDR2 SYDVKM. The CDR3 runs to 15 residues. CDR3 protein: CASSLGGMAKNIQYF. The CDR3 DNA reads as TGTGCCAGCAGCCTAGGGGGCATGGCCAAAAACATTCAGTACTTC.

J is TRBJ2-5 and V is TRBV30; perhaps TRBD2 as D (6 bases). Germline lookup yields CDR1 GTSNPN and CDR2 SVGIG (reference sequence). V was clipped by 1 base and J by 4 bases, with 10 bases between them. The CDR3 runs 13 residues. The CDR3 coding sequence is TGTGCCTGGAGTGCCCGGGGGAGAGAGACCCAGTACTTC. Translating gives CAWSARGRETQYF. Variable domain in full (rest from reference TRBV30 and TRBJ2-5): SQTIHQWPATLVQPVGSPLSLECTVEGTSNPNLYWYRQAAGRGLQLLFYSVGIGQISSEVPQNLSASRPQDRQFILSSKKLLLSDSGFYLCAWSARGRETQYFGPGTRLLVL.

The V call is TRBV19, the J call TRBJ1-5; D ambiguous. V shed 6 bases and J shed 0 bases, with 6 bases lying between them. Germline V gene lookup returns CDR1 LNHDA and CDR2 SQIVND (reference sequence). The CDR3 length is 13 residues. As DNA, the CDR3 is TGTGCCAGTAGGAGATATAGCAATCAGCCCCAGCATTTT. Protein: CASRRYSNQPQHF. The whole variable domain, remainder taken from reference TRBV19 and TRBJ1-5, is DGGITQSPKYLFRKEGQNVTLSCEQNLNHDAMYWYRQDPGQGLRLIYYSQIVNDFQKGDIAEGYSVSREKKESFPLTVTSAQKNPTAFYLCASRRYSNQPQHFGDGTRLSIL.

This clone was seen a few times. The CDR3 spells CASSSGLRYTF. Written as DNA, the CDR3 is TGTGCCAGCAGTTCAGGGTTAAGGTACACCTTC. The V and J genes are TRBV27 and TRBJ1-2, with TRBD1 as a possible D gene (5 bases). Trimming stripped 4 bases from V and 11 bases from J, with 11 bases between. Looked up from germline, CDR1 is MNHEY and CDR2 is SMNVEV (reference sequence). The CDR3 length is 11 residues.

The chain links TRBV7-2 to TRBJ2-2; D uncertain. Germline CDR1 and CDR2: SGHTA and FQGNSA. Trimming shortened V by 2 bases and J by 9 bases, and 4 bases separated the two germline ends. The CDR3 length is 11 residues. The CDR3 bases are TGTGCCAGCAGCTTATCGTGGGAGCTGTTTTTT. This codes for CASSLSWELFF. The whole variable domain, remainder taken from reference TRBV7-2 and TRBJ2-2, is GAGVSQSPSNKVTEKGKDVELRCDPISGHTALYWYRQSLGQGLEFLIYFQGNSAPDKSGLPSDRFSAERTGGSVSTLTIQRTQQEDSAVYLCASSLSWELFFGEGSRLTVL.

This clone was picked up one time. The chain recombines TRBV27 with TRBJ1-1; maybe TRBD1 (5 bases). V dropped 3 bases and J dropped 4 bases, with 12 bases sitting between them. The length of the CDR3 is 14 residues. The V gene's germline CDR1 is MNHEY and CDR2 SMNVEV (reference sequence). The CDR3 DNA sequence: TGTGCCAGCAGTTTTAGAGGGGATAGCACTGAAGCTTTCTTT. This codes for CASSFRGDSTEAFF.

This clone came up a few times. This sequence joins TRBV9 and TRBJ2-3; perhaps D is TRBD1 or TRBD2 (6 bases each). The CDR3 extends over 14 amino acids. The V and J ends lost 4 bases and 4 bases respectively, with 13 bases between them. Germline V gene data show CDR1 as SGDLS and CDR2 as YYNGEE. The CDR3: CASSPGGGPDTQYF. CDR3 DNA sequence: TGTGCCAGCAGCCCCGGAGGGGGGCCAGATACGCAGTATTTT.

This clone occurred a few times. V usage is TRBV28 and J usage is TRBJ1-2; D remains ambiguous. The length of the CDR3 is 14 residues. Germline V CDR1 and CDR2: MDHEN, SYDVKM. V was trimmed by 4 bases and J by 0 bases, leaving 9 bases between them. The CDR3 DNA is TGTGCCAGCAGTTCCGGGCTCACTAACTATGGCTACACCTTC. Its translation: CASSSGLTNYGYTF.

As DNA, the CDR3 is TGTGCCTGGAGTGTACCGGGGCTGCGCTCCTACGAGCAGTACTTC. Encoded protein: CAWSVPGLRSYEQYF. The J gene is TRBJ2-7, the V gene TRBV30; either TRBD1 or TRBD2 may fit D (5 bases each). V was cut by 0 bases and J by 0 bases, with 12 bases left in between. The CDR3 is 15 amino acids. Germline V gene sequence: CDR1 GTSNPN, CDR2 SVGIG (reference sequence).

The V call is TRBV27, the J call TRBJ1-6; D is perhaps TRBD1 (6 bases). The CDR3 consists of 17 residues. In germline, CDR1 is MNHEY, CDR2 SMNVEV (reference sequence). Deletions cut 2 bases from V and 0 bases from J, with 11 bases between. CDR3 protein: CASSLQGFGSYNSPLHF. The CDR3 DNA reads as TGTGCCAGCAGTTTACAGGGGTTTGGCTCCTATAATTCACCCCTCCACTTT.

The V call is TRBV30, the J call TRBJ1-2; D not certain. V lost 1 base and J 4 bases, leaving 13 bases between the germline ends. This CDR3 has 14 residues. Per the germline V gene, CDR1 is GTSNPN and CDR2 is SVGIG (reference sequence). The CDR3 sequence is CAWSDVSGGYGYTF. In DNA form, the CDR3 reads TGTGCCTGGAGTGACGTGAGCGGAGGCTATGGCTACACCTTC.

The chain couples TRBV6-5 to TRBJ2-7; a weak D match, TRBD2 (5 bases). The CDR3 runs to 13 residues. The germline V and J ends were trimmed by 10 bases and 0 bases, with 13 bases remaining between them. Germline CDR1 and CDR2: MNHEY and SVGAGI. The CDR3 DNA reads TGTGCCACCAGACTAAGGAGCTCCTACGAGCAGTACTTC. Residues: CATRLRSSYEQYF.

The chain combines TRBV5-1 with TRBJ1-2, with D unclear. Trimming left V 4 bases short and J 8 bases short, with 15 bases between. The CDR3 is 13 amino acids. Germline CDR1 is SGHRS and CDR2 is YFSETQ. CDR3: CASSQTTRAGYTF. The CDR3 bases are TGCGCCAGCAGCCAAACGACACGGGCAGGCTACACCTTC.

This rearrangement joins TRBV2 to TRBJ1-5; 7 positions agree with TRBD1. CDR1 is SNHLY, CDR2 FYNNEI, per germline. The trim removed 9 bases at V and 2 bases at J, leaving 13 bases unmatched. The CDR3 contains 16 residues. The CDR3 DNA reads TGTGCCAGGGGAGACAGGGCTGGTCGGGGCAATCAGCCCCAGCATTTT. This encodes CARGDRAGRGNQPQHF. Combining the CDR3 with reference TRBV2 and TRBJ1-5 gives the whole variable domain EPEVTQTPSHQVTQMGQEVILRCVPISNHLYFYWYRQILGQKVEFLVSFYNNEISEKSEIFDDQFSVERPDGSNFTLKIRSTKLEDSAMYFCARGDRAGRGNQPQHFGDGTRLSIL.

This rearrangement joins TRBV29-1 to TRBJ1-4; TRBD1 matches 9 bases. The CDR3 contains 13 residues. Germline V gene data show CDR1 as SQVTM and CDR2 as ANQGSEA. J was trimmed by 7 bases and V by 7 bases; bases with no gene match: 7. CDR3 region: CSGTGGKGEKLFF. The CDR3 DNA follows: TGCAGCGGAACAGGGGGCAAGGGTGAAAAACTGTTTTTT.

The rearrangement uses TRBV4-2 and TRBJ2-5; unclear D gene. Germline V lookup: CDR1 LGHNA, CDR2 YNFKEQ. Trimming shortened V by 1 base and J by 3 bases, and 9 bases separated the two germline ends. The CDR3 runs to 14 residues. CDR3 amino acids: CASSQGERKETQYF. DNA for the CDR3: TGTGCCAGCAGCCAAGGTGAGAGGAAAGAGACCCAGTACTTC.

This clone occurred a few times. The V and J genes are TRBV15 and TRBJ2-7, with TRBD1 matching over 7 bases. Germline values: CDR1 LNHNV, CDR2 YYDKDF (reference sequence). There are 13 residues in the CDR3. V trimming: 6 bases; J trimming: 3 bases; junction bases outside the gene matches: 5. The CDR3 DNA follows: TGTGCCACCAGGGACAGGAATCTCTACGAGCAGTACTTC. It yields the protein CATRDRNLYEQYF.

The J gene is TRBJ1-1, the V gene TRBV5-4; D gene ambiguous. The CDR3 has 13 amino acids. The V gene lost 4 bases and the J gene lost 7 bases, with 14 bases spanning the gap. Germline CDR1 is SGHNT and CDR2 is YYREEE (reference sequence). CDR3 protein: CASSRESRVEAFF. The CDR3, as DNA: TGTGCCAGCAGCCGCGAGAGCCGTGTTGAAGCTTTCTTT.

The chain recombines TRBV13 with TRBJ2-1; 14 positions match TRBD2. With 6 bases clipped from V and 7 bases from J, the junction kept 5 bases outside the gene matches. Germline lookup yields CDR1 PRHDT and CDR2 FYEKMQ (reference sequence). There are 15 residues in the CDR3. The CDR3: CASRPRTSGGNEQFF. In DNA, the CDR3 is TGTGCCAGCAGGCCGCGGACTAGCGGGGGGAATGAGCAGTTCTTC.